This TCR beta chain originates from a study of shared clonotypes between healthy human individuals. Study-wide results and limits: Among donors, sharing of clonotypes was expected to be affected by sequencing depth. Sampling involved blood alone; tissue repertoires likely differ.

As for this clone: The antigen is unknown.

Every donor was a Caucasian adult from Nashville, Tennessee. V lost 2 bases to trimming and J lost 5 bases; unmatched junction nucleotides: 6. From germline, CDR1 is SNHLY and CDR2 FYNNEI. This CDR3 has 14 amino acids. In the study's own analysis: ImmunoSEQ gave junction-only sequences without quality scores, so filtering differed. Sequencing was performed with immunoSEQ multiplex PCR; in TCRdb, only in-frame clones are kept and a portion is missing. That table gives V, J and clone size, and the DNA gave D and trimming. The table shows roughly 1,100,000 clones, with under 80% occurring only once. The chain carries TRBV2 and TRBJ2-7; 7 bases match TRBD1. This clonotype originated in a man younger than 35 in good health. Material for sequencing was memory CD4+ T cells sorted from blood. The subset was: CD45RA-negative fraction. CDR3 amino acids: CASSETGVPHEQYF. The CDR3 nucleotides are TGTGCCAGCAGTGAAACAGGGGTTCCCCACGAGCAGTACTTC.